These T cell receptor beta chains were read from a single sample in a study of human T cells and chemical hapten exposure. TCRdb re-derived calls from the RACE reads in MiXCR, one entry per CDR3 protein. The table includes 380,000 or so distinct CDR3 sequences, more than 4.5% detected once. Source: whole blood, taken in connection with sensitization to the hapten diphenylcyclopropenone (DPC). The receptor source for this set is a woman aged 50 to 60 with alopecia areata. Some clones in this sample may be carry-over from other donors' samples. Both conserved end residues are part of each CDR3. A D gene is named only where the DNA matches it firmly. A clone size is listed for some rows: how often the clone was seen (once, few, many), or a class if it is expanded.

d_gene	v_gene	abundance	j_gene	CDR3aa	CDR3nt
TRBD2	TRBV20-1	many	TRBJ2-3	CSAQRAAGEDTQYF	TGCAGTGCCCAAAGGGCCGCGGGGGAAGATACGCAGTATTTT
TRBD1	TRBV6-6	many	TRBJ1-2	CASSYNRGVGYTF	TGTGCCAGCAGTTACAACAGGGGAGTTGGCTACACCTTC
NA	TRBV5-1	many	TRBJ2-5	CASSLKAGRQETQYF	TGCGCCAGCAGCTTGAAGGCGGGTAGGCAAGAGACCCAGTACTTC
NA	TRBV2	few	TRBJ2-1	CASSPGTAVNEQFF	TGTGCCAGCAGTCCCGGGACCGCGGTAAATGAGCAGTTCTTC
NA	TRBV6-2/TRBV6-3	NA	TRBJ1-2	CASSYSSGNGYTF	TGTGCCAGCAGTTACTCGTCAGGGAATGGCTACACCTTC
NA	TRBV13	few	TRBJ2-4	CASSFQGRNIQYF	TGTGCCAGCAGCTTTCAGGGCAGGAACATTCAGTACTTC
TRBD2	TRBV6-1	many	TRBJ2-1	CASSVYGGATNEQFF	TGTGCCAGCAGCGTGTACGGGGGGGCCACAAATGAGCAGTTCTTC
NA	TRBV6-5	many	TRBJ1-1	CASSAGGATEAFF	TGTGCCAGCAGTGCCGGTGGTGCCACTGAAGCTTTCTTT
NA	TRBV9	few	TRBJ2-1	CASSVVLVGEQFF	TGTGCCAGCAGCGTAGTACTAGTTGGTGAGCAGTTCTTC
NA	TRBV2	NA	TRBJ1-5	CASSEAQSPAGPQHF	TGTGCCAGCAGTGAAGCGCAATCCCCGGCAGGGCCCCAGCATTTT
NA	TRBV7-9	many	TRBJ2-1	CASSLVGGKAEQFF	TGTGCCAGCAGCTTAGTAGGGGGGAAAGCTGAGCAGTTCTTC
TRBD1	TRBV18	NA	TRBJ1-5	CASSLTGPFTSNQPQHF	TGTGCCAGCTCACTGACAGGGCCCTTTACCAGCAATCAGCCCCAGCATTTT
NA	TRBV5-1	many	TRBJ2-3	CASTPGTDTQYF	TGCGCCAGTACTCCCGGCACAGATACGCAGTATTTT
NA	TRBV2	few	TRBJ1-5	CASRGGQTSNQPQHF	TGTGCCAGCAGAGGAGGACAGACTAGCAATCAGCCCCAGCATTTT
NA	TRBV12-3/TRBV12-4	NA	TRBJ2-2	CASSTQVRGELFF	TGTGCCAGCAGCACACAGGTCCGCGGGGAGCTGTTTTTT
NA	TRBV7-9	many	TRBJ1-3	CASSKVVSSGNTIYF	TGTGCCAGCTCCAAGGTGGTGAGCTCTGGAAACACCATATATTTT
NA	TRBV2	many	TRBJ1-5	CASRAPGANQPQHF	TGTGCCAGCAGGGCCCCAGGGGCCAATCAGCCCCAGCATTTT
NA	TRBV7-2	many	TRBJ2-5	CASSFGAAKTQYF	TGTGCCAGCAGCTTTGGGGCCGCGAAGACCCAGTACTTC
TRBD2	TRBV11-2	NA	TRBJ2-3	CASEQRGLPTDTQYF	TGTGCCAGCGAGCAGCGGGGACTTCCCACAGATACGCAGTATTTT
TRBD1	TRBV28	many	TRBJ1-4	CASSGSGGGKLFF	TGTGCCAGCAGTGGATCAGGGGGAGGAAAACTGTTTTTT
TRBD2	TRBV7-2	NA	TRBJ2-7	CASSLELAGYEQYF	TGTGCCAGCAGCTTAGAACTAGCGGGCTACGAGCAGTACTTC
TRBD1	TRBV12-3/TRBV12-4	many	TRBJ1-1	CASSSKGQGLEAFF	TGTGCCAGCAGTTCCAAGGGACAGGGTCTAGAAGCTTTCTTT
NA	TRBV20-1	NA	TRBJ1-4	CSARNQPGEKLFF	TGCAGTGCTAGAAACCAACCAGGTGAAAAACTGTTTTTT
TRBD2	TRBV25-1	NA	TRBJ2-3	CASSERASGILDTQYF	TGTGCCAGCAGTGAAAGGGCTAGCGGGATTTTGGATACGCAGTATTTT
TRBD1	TRBV12-3/TRBV12-4	many	TRBJ1-2	CASSGGVSYGYTF	TGTGCCAGCTCAGGGGGAGTTAGCTATGGCTACACCTTC
NA	TRBV18	few	TRBJ1-2	CASSPAAGSSFGGYTF	TGTGCCAGCTCACCAGCGGCAGGGAGTTCTTTTGGTGGCTACACCTTC
TRBD1	TRBV12-3/TRBV12-4	many	TRBJ2-7	CASSLRQGAHEQYF	TGTGCCAGCAGTCTTCGACAGGGGGCGCACGAGCAGTACTTC
TRBD1	TRBV7-2	many	TRBJ1-1	CASSLEDRGGTEAFF	TGTGCCAGCAGCTTAGAGGACAGGGGCGGCACTGAAGCTTTCTTT
TRBD2	TRBV29-1	few	TRBJ2-2	CSVRVAGNTGELFF	TGCAGCGTGCGAGTAGCGGGGAACACCGGGGAGCTGTTTTTT
NA	TRBV12-3/TRBV12-4	many	TRBJ2-5	CASSPRGGVETQYF	TGTGCCAGCAGTCCCAGGGGAGGGGTAGAGACCCAGTACTTC
TRBD2	TRBV2	many	TRBJ2-3	CASSSGGGADTQYF	TGTGCCAGCAGTTCCGGCGGGGGGGCAGATACGCAGTATTTT
NA	TRBV27	many	TRBJ1-6	CASNRLPLHF	TGTGCCAGCAACCGCTTGCCCCTCCACTTT
TRBD1	TRBV29-1	many	TRBJ2-3	CSVGDRGHTDTQYF	TGCAGCGTTGGAGACAGGGGCCACACAGATACGCAGTATTTT
NA	TRBV12-3/TRBV12-4	NA	TRBJ2-3	CASTSEGGLTDTQYF	TGTGCCAGCACCTCAGAAGGGGGTCTGACAGATACGCAGTATTTT
TRBD2	TRBV20-1	many	TRBJ2-3	CSASSGGGPSTDTQYF	TGCAGTGCTAGTAGCGGGGGGGGACCTAGCACAGATACGCAGTATTTT
TRBD2	TRBV6-2/TRBV6-3	NA	TRBJ2-2	CASSTRGLAGSGELFF	TGTGCCAGCAGTACCCGGGGACTAGCGGGATCCGGGGAGCTGTTTTTT
NA	TRBV6-2/TRBV6-3	few	TRBJ1-2	CASSYASNYGYTF	TGTGCCAGCAGTTACGCCTCAAACTATGGCTACACCTTC
NA	TRBV7-9	many	TRBJ1-5	CASSSYSNQPQHF	TGTGCCAGCAGCTCCTATAGCAATCAGCCCCAGCATTTT
NA	TRBV28	many	TRBJ2-7	CATRTGSSYEQYF	TGTGCCACCCGAACAGGAAGCTCCTACGAGCAGTACTTC
NA	TRBV6-2/TRBV6-3	many	TRBJ2-2	CASSRIAEAGELFF	TGTGCCAGCAGTCGGATAGCGGAGGCCGGGGAGCTGTTTTTT
TRBD2	TRBV24-1	many	TRBJ2-1	CATSGAGLPDNEQFF	TGTGCCACCAGTGGTGCGGGACTACCTGATAATGAGCAGTTCTTC
TRBD2	TRBV10-3	NA	TRBJ2-5	CASRKGLAGGETQYF	TGTGCCAGCCGAAAAGGACTAGCCGGGGGAGAGACCCAGTACTTC
NA	TRBV4-3	many	TRBJ1-6	CASSPGRNSPLHF	TGCGCCAGCAGCCCGGGGCGTAATTCACCCCTCCACTTT
NA	TRBV20-1	many	TRBJ1-2	CSARNSGTPRHYGYTF	TGCAGTGCTAGAAATTCGGGAACACCGCGCCACTATGGCTACACCTTC
NA	TRBV2	few	TRBJ2-7	CASSGSLSYEQYF	TGTGCCAGCAGCGGGAGTCTCTCCTACGAGCAGTACTTC
NA	TRBV5-4	few	TRBJ2-5	CASSVPSEFQETQYF	TGTGCCAGCAGCGTCCCTTCAGAGTTTCAAGAGACCCAGTACTTC
NA	TRBV18	many	TRBJ2-3	CASSPDRPTDTQYF	TGTGCCAGCTCACCAGATAGGCCCACAGATACGCAGTATTTT
TRBD2	TRBV7-9	few	TRBJ2-1	CASSRTSGEQFF	TGTGCCAGCAGCCGGACTAGTGGTGAGCAGTTCTTC
NA	TRBV10-3	NA	TRBJ2-3	CAIRDPGVADTQYF	TGTGCCATCAGGGATCCGGGGGTGGCAGATACGCAGTATTTT
NA	TRBV4-3	many	TRBJ1-1	CASSQEDWGLMNTEAFF	TGCGCCAGCAGTCAAGAAGACTGGGGATTAATGAACACTGAAGCTTTCTTT
NA	TRBV12-5	few	TRBJ2-1	CASGLVLGEQFF	TGTGCTAGTGGTTTGGTACTAGGAGAGCAGTTCTTC
NA	TRBV20-1	many	TRBJ1-2	CSAAGSPEYSGYTF	TGCAGTGCTGCCGGGAGCCCGGAATATAGTGGCTACACCTTC
NA	TRBV6-1	many	TRBJ2-2	CAGRQYTGELFF	TGTGCCGGAAGACAGTACACCGGGGAGCTGTTTTTT
NA	TRBV7-2	many	TRBJ2-3	CASSPDRLGTDTQYF	TGTGCCAGCAGCCCCGACCGCCTGGGCACAGATACGCAGTATTTT
NA	TRBV5-6	NA	TRBJ2-6	CASSTWMAGANVLTF	TGTGCCAGCAGCACTTGGATGGCTGGGGCCAACGTCCTGACTTTC
NA	TRBV19	many	TRBJ2-1	CASTHVGDSYNEQFF	TGTGCCAGTACCCACGTGGGGGACTCCTACAATGAGCAGTTCTTC
NA	TRBV12-5	NA	TRBJ1-2	CASGLRVSYGYTF	TGTGCTAGTGGCCTACGAGTAAGCTATGGCTACACCTTC
TRBD2	TRBV10-3	many	TRBJ2-3	CASGGESLDTQYF	TGTGCCTCCGGGGGGGAGAGTCTAGATACGCAGTATTTT
TRBD2	TRBV6-4	many	TRBJ2-1	CASSLTSGQNNEQFF	TGTGCCAGCAGTTTGACTAGCGGGCAGAACAATGAGCAGTTCTTC